The T cell receptor beta chain under discussion was sequenced for a study of cytomegalovirus exposure and HLA in healthy donors. Findings and limits, study-wide: A subsequent analysis found that TCR clusters from the first cohort also tended to co-occur in the roughly 120 validation repertoires, with around 94% of cluster scores above 0. Most TCR sequences were seen very rarely across donors, but some public TCRs occurred in many. Cytomegalovirus status was reportedly diagnosed by the classifier with high specificity and sensitivity.

Concerning this clone: Its antigen is unknown.

V lost 5 bases and J lost 6; bases outside the gene matches: 11. The CDR3 consists of 15 residues. Germline CDR1 is SGHRS and CDR2 is YFSETQ. TCRdb's table, derived via immunoSEQ multiplex PCR, lists solely in-frame clones and lacks some. The sample shows tens of thousands of clones, 85% to 95% of them seen only once. The V and J genes are TRBV5-1 and TRBJ1-1, with 9 bases matching TRBD1. The sample was PBMCs. This receptor was taken from a young man in good health and CMV-seronegative. The CDR3 nucleotides are TGCGCCAGCAGGGAGGGACAGGGAGTTTTCCCTGAAGCTTTCTTT. Encoded protein: CASREGQGVFPEAFF.